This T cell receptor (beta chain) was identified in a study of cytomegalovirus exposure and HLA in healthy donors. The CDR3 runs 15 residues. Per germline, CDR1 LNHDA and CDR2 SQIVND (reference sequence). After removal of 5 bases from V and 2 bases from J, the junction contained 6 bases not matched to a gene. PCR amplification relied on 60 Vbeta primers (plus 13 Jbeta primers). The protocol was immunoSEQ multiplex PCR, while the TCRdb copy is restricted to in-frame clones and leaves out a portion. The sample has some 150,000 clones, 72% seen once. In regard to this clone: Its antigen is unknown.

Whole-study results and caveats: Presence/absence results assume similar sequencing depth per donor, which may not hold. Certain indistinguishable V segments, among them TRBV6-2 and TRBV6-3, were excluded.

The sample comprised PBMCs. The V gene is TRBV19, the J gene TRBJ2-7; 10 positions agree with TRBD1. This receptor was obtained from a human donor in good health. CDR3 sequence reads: CASSSFGQGAYEQYF. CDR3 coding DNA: TGTGCCAGTAGTTCCTTTGGACAGGGGGCCTACGAGCAGTACTTC.